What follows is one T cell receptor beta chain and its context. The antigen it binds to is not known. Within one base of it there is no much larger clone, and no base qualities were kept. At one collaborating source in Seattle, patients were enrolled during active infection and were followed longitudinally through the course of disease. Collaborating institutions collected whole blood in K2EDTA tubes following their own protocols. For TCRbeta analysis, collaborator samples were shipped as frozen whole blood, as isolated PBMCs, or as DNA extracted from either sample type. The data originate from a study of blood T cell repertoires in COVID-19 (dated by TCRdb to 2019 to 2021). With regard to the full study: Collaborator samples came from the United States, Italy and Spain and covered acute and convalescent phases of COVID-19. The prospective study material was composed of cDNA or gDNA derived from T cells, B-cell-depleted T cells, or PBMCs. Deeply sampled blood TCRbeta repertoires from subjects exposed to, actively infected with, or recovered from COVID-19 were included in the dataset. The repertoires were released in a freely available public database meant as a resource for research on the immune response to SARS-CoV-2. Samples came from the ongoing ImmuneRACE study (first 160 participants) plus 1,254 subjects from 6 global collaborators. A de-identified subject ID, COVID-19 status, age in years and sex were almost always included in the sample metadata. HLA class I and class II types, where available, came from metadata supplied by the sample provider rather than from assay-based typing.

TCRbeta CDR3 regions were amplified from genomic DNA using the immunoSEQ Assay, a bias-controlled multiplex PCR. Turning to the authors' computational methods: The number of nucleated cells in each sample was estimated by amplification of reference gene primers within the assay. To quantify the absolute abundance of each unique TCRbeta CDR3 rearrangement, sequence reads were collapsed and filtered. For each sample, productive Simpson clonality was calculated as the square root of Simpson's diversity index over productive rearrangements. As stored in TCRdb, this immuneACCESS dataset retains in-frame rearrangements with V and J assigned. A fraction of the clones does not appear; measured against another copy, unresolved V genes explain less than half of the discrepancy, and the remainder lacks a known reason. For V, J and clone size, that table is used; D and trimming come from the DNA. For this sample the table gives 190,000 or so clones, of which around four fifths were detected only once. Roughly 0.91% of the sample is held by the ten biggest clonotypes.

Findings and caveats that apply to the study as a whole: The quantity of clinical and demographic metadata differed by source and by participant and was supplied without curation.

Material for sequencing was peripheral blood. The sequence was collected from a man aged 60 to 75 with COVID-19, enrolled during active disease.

The CDR3 reads as follows: CASSQDVIIAGQGATNEKLFF. The nucleotides read TGCGCCAGCAGCCAAGATGTGATCATTGCGGGACAGGGTGCAACTAATGAAAAACTGTTTTTT. The chain couples TRBV4-3 to TRBJ1-4, with 9 bases in between that match TRBD1. Germline trimming amounts to 0 bases on V and 0 bases on J, with 14 as the count of junction bases outside the gene matches. The CDR3 starts with the cysteine, ends with the phenylalanine, and has 21 residues. Just the 63-base CDR3 DNA is kept, in frame starting at base 1. CDR1 and CDR2 are read off the germline V gene as LGHNA and YSLEER.